The sample holds a few counts of the clone carrying this TCR beta chain. The data were obtained in a study of T-cell reconstitution after alpha-beta-depleted transplantation in children. Construction of the TCRbeta library involved unique molecular identifiers. TCRdb called the PCR reads again in MiXCR, with one record for every CDR3 protein. The profile shows under 450,000 distinct CDR3 sequences, under 20% of them singletons. This clonotype originated in a boy under two years old who had a stem cell transplant for Wiskott-Aldrich syndrome, so the T cells may come from the graft donor. Sequencing was performed on PBMCs, mostly from graft donor cells, taken 360 days after TCRalphabeta/CD19-depleted stem cell transplant.

The DNA for the CDR3 is TGTGCCAGCAGCTTTCGCCGGGAGTCAAACATTCAGTACTTC. Translating it yields CASSFRRESNIQYF. The rearrangement links TRBV7-2 to TRBJ2-4, with TRBD2 as a possible D gene (6 bases). V shed 3 bases and J shed 6 bases, with 12 bases lying between them. CDR1 is SGHTA and CDR2 is FQGNSA in the germline V gene. The CDR3 sequence is 14 residues long.